The clone carrying this TCR beta chain was seen only a few times. The antigen is undetermined. V lost 1 base and J lost 0, with 13 bases in between. CDR1 and CDR2 (germline): SEHNR, FQNEAQ (reference sequence). This CDR3 region has 16 residues. These data are taken from a study of CD8 T cells in ankylosing spondylitis. General study findings and limits: Before this, some motif variants had been reported in reactive arthritis synovial fluid and blood. CD8+ disease-linked clones were present at relatively low frequencies in blood. It appeared that ankylosing spondylitis blood was characterized by a TCR beta motif of under ten highly homologous variants.

Libraries of TCR beta came from quantitative 5'-RACE with molecular barcodes. TCRdb processed the 5' RACE reads anew with MiXCR; each CDR3 protein has one entry. The data contain approximately 150,000 distinct CDR3 sequences, roughly 31% of them seen just once; the ten biggest clones take up 5.5% to 7.5%. This rearrangement joins TRBV7-9 to TRBJ2-7; no reliable D call. The receptor comes from a male donor with ankylosing spondylitis. The material sequenced was synovial fluid, either unsorted or a sorted T cell fraction (not recorded which). CDR3 sequence reads: CASSLVSTGSSYEQYF. DNA for the CDR3: TGTGCCAGCAGCTTAGTTTCCACTGGTTCCTCCTACGAGCAGTACTTC.